Following are 24 T cell receptor beta chains from one sample sequenced in a study of cytomegalovirus exposure and HLA in healthy donors. The PCR ran on 60 Vbeta and 13 Jbeta primers. Profiling relied on immunoSEQ multiplex PCR, and the TCRdb table lists in-frame clones only, not all of them. The data hold about 89,000 clones, with around 59% observed a single time. What was sequenced was PBMCs. All receptors derive from a human donor in good health.

The chain has TRBV10-1 and TRBJ1-1; possible D gene TRBD1, 6 bases. The CDR3 totals 16 residues. CDR1 is WNHNN and CDR2 is SYGVQD in the germline V gene (reference sequence). Trimming shortened V by 2 bases and J by 1 base, and 14 bases separated the two germline ends. CDR3 in amino acids: CASSEQLGTWNTEAFF. The CDR3 region has the DNA TGCGCCAGCAGTGAGCAGCTCGGGACATGGAACACTGAAGCTTTCTTT.

The chain recombines TRBV4-3 with TRBJ1-3; 7 positions agree with TRBD1. The CDR3 length is 18 residues. CDR1 LGHNA and CDR2 YSLEER come from the germline V gene. After removal of 3 bases from V and 2 bases from J, the junction contained 13 bases not matched to a gene. As DNA, the CDR3 is TGCGCCAGCAGCCAGGACCCACATGGGGGGACAGCTGGAAACACCATATATTTT. Protein product: CASSQDPHGGTAGNTIYF.

CDR3 region: CASSGPGQGTDTQYF. CDR3 DNA sequence: TGTGCCAGCAGCGGGCCGGGACAGGGGACAGATACGCAGTATTTT. This rearrangement joins TRBV2 to TRBJ2-3; 10 bases are shared with TRBD1. Germline loops: CDR1 SNHLY, CDR2 FYNNEI. Unmatched junction bases numbered 6, after V lost 6 bases and J lost 3 bases. This CDR3 comprises 15 residues. Variable domain in full (rest from reference TRBV2 and TRBJ2-3): EPEVTQTPSHQVTQMGQEVILRCVPISNHLYFYWYRQILGQKVEFLVSFYNNEISEKSEIFDDQFSVERPDGSNFTLKIRSTKLEDSAMYFCASSGPGQGTDTQYFGPGTRLTVL.

The genes are TRBV30 and TRBJ1-2; 7 bases are a match to TRBD1. This CDR3 comprises 13 residues. Germline CDR1 GTSNPN, CDR2 SVGIG (reference sequence). V was pared by 0 bases and J by 5 bases, with 3 bases of the junction left unmatched. The CDR3 DNA is TGTGCCTGGAGTGTTGGGACAGAGTATGGCTACACCTTC. The encoded protein is CAWSVGTEYGYTF.

V gene TRBV11-2 combines with J gene TRBJ1-6; no firm D call. There are 15 residues in the CDR3. CDR1 and CDR2 from the germline V gene are SGHAT and FQNNGV. V gave up 0 bases and J gave up 7 bases, with 10 bases separating them. In DNA, the CDR3 is TGTGCCAGCAGCTTAGAAGCAGGTCCGAATTCACCCCTCCACTTT. It encodes CASSLEAGPNSPLHF.

With regard to this clone: One junction end disagrees with the germline gene, perhaps due to a read error. The CDR3 DNA is TGTGCCAGCAGCCCCGCTAGCGGGGGGGCCTATAATGAGCAGTTCTTC. This encodes CASSPASGGAYNEQFF. J is TRBJ2-1 and V is TRBV5-4; TRBD2 agrees at 12 bases. Germline V gene data show CDR1 as SGHNT and CDR2 as YYREEE (reference sequence). CDR3 length: 16 amino acids.

The chain is built from TRBV2 and TRBJ2-5; the D is unclear. V shed 6 bases and J shed 4 bases, with 15 bases lying between them. This CDR3 has 14 amino acids. CDR1 SNHLY and CDR2 FYNNEI come from the germline V gene. The CDR3 protein is CASRRDGLPETQYF. CDR3 coding DNA: TGTGCCAGCAGACGAGATGGGCTGCCAGAGACCCAGTACTTC.

The genes are TRBV2 and TRBJ2-1; TRBD1 might be the D (5 bases). Trimming removed 2 bases from V and 5 bases from J, with 7 bases in between. Germline assignment: CDR1 SNHLY and CDR2 FYNNEI. The CDR3 is 13 residues long. The CDR3 DNA reads TGTGCCAGCAGTGAACCAGGGAACAATGAGCAGTTCTTC. Translation: CASSEPGNNEQFF.

The chain has TRBV11-3 and TRBJ2-1; weak D call: TRBD2 (7 bases). The CDR3 sequence is 15 residues long. V was pared by 5 bases and J by 7 bases, with 18 bases between. In germline, CDR1 is SGHNT, CDR2 YENEEA. The CDR3 region is CASSVGAGAGNEQFF. DNA of the CDR3: TGTGCCAGCAGCGTTGGGGCGGGGGCGGGAAATGAGCAGTTCTTC.

The rearrangement links TRBV7-6 to TRBJ2-1; TRBD2 matches 12 bases. The V gene's germline CDR1 is SGHVS and CDR2 FNYEAQ. The CDR3 contains 17 residues. With V trimmed by 1 base and J by 9 bases, 10 bases remained unmatched. The CDR3 loop reads CASSLVWTSGVGSEQFF. CDR3 in DNA: TGTGCCAGCAGCTTAGTCTGGACTAGCGGGGTGGGTAGTGAGCAGTTCTTC. Full variable domain (outside the CDR3, taken from reference TRBV7-6 and TRBJ2-1): GAGVSQSPRYKVTKRGQDVALRCDPISGHVSLYWYRQALGQGPEFLTYFNYEAQQDKSGLPNDRFSAERPEGSISTLTIQRTEQRDSAMYRCASSLVWTSGVGSEQFFGPGTRLTVL.

The genes are TRBV7-3 and TRBJ1-6, with D possibly being TRBD1 (6 bases). CDR3 length equals 15 residues. Trimming cost V 2 bases and J 9 bases, with 14 bases left between them. Per the germline V gene, CDR1 is SGHTA and CDR2 is FQGTGA. Written as DNA, the CDR3 is TGTGCCAGCAGCTTAGATTGGGACAATAGTTCACCCCTCCACTTT. Translating gives CASSLDWDNSSPLHF.

The chain's CDR3 is CASRTGGIGAPLHF. CDR3 in DNA: TGTGCCAGTCGGACAGGGGGCATCGGAGCCCCCCTCCACTTT. The chain joins TRBV19 to TRBJ1-6, with TRBD1 matching over 11 bases. The trim removed 8 bases at V and 13 bases at J, leaving 10 bases unmatched. Germline CDR1 and CDR2: LNHDA and SQIVND (reference sequence). The CDR3 consists of 14 residues.

This clone appeared once. This chain links TRBV14 with TRBJ1-6; the D gene is possibly TRBD1 (5 bases). CDR1 is SGHDN and CDR2 is FVKESK in the germline V gene. This CDR3 comprises 18 residues. The V gene lost 0 bases and the J gene lost 9 bases, with 21 bases spanning the gap. The chain's CDR3 is CASSQEGGRGIIGSPLHF. The DNA for the CDR3 is TGTGCCAGCAGCCAAGAGGGGGGGAGAGGGATTATTGGTTCACCCCTCCACTTT.

This chain joins TRBV11-3 and TRBJ1-1, with TRBD1 identical over 7 bases. CDR1 and CDR2 (germline): SGHNT, YENEEA. V shed 5 bases and J 1 base; nucleotides not matched to a gene: 7. CDR3 size: 15 residues. DNA of the CDR3: TGTGCCAGCAGCATGAGACAGGGAGCGAACACTGAAGCTTTCTTT. It codes for CASSMRQGANTEAFF.

This clone was seen once. The rearrangement joins TRBV18 to TRBJ2-1, with D maybe TRBD2 (5 bases). V was pared by 8 bases and J by 0 bases, with 14 bases between. The CDR3 length is 15 residues. Germline loops: CDR1 KGHSH, CDR2 LQKENI. CDR3 nucleotides: TGTGCCAGCACTAAGACTACGAGCTCCTACAATGAGCAGTTCTTC. Its translation is CASTKTTSSYNEQFF.

This sequence joins TRBV7-6 and TRBJ2-3; no firm D call. The CDR3 is made up of 14 amino acids. Germline CDR1 is SGHVS and CDR2 is FNYEAQ. Trimming removed 1 base at V and 4 bases at J, with 9 bases between. The CDR3 sequence is CASSLVSSADTQYF. The CDR3 nucleotides read TGTGCCAGCAGCTTAGTGAGCAGCGCAGATACGCAGTATTTT.

This sequence joins TRBV9 and TRBJ2-2, with D perhaps matching TRBD2 (7 bases). The V end was cut by 4 bases, the J end by 6 bases, with 10 bases between. The V gene's germline CDR1 is SGDLS and CDR2 YYNGEE. The CDR3 totals 13 residues. Written as DNA, the CDR3 is TGTGCCAGCAGCTTAGGGGGGGCCGGGGAGCTGTTTTTT. This translates into CASSLGGAGELFF.

This clone was observed a few times. The chain combines TRBV19 with TRBJ1-2; the D gene is possibly TRBD1 (6 bases). CDR3 size: 15 residues. Deletions cut 1 base from V and 3 bases from J, with 12 bases between. CDR1 and CDR2 (germline): LNHDA, SQIVND (reference sequence). CDR3 protein: CASSIGGGRYYGYTF. CDR3 in DNA: TGTGCCAGTAGTATAGGCGGGGGGCGATACTATGGCTACACCTTC.

The J gene is TRBJ1-2, the V gene TRBV11-2; tentative D call: TRBD1 (6 bases). The germline gives CDR1 SGHAT, CDR2 FQNNGV. The germline V and J ends were trimmed by 5 bases and 2 bases, with 15 bases remaining between them. The CDR3 extends over 15 amino acids. CDR3 loop: CASSPRTGINYGYTF. CDR3 DNA: TGTGCCAGCAGCCCCCGAACAGGGATCAACTATGGCTACACCTTC.

This clone was seen a handful of times. V and J are TRBV6-1 and TRBJ1-2; TRBD1 aligns across 11 bases. CDR1 is MNHNS and CDR2 is SASEGT in the germline V gene. With 4 bases clipped from V and 4 bases from J, the junction kept 5 bases outside the gene matches. CDR3 length: 15 residues. CDR3 in DNA: TGTGCCAGCAGTGCGGACAGGGGGCATTTCTATGGCTACACCTTC. Translated, it gives CASSADRGHFYGYTF.

The DNA of the CDR3 is TGTGCCAGCAGTGACAACAGGGGGCGTCAGTATGGCTACACCTTC. This sequence encodes CASSDNRGRQYGYTF. V and J are TRBV6-1 and TRBJ1-2; 9 positions match TRBD1. The CDR3 has 15 amino acids. Trimming took 3 bases from V and 5 from J; bases not matched to a gene: 7. Germline V gene data show CDR1 as MNHNS and CDR2 as SASEGT.

The chain combines TRBV18 with TRBJ2-1; TRBD1 matches 7 bases. The CDR3 has 16 amino acids. Trimming removed 1 base from V and 3 bases from J; junction bases left unmatched: 6. Germline V lookup: CDR1 KGHSH, CDR2 LQKENI. In nucleotides, the CDR3 is TGTGCCAGCTCACCACAGGGGGCAGGGTACTACAATGAGCAGTTCTTC. Translating it yields CASSPQGAGYYNEQFF.

The chain employs TRBV6-6 and TRBJ1-5; weak D call: TRBD1 (6 bases). This CDR3 spans 15 amino acids. V was cut by 4 bases and J by 3 bases, with 13 bases left in between. Germline lookup yields CDR1 MNHNY and CDR2 SVGAGI (reference sequence). CDR3 protein: CASSSPAGVNQPQHF. CDR3 sequence (DNA): TGTGCCAGCAGTTCCCCTGCAGGGGTCAATCAGCCCCAGCATTTT.

This chain links TRBV6-1 with TRBJ1-2, with a tentative D call TRBD1 (6 bases). Trimming pared 6 bases from V and 6 bases from J, leaving 17 bases between. CDR1 and CDR2 (germline): MNHNS, SASEGT. The CDR3 is made up of 14 amino acids. In nucleotides, the CDR3 is TGTGCCAGCAGCGATACAGGGACGTTTGATGGCTACACCTTC. It translates to CASSDTGTFDGYTF.